Below, 30 T cell receptor beta chains from the same sample are listed, as sequenced in a study of patients and donors after allogeneic stem cell transplantation. TCRdb ran MiXCR on the RT-PCR reads and lists one entry per CDR3 protein. The sample lists 390,000 or so distinct CDR3 sequences, approximately 16% occurring once. Sequenced sample: blood, either unsorted or a sorted T cell fraction (not recorded which). The receptors were sampled from a human donor who was either an allogeneic HSCT recipient or a stem cell or donor lymphocyte infusion donor (not recorded which). It is not recorded whose cells these are; they may come from a transplant donor.

At least ten counts were recorded for this clonotype. V gene TRBV12-3 or TRBV12-4 combines with J gene TRBJ1-1; D is uncertain. The CDR3 is 11 residues long. Trimming shortened V by 4 bases and J by 3 bases, and 3 bases separated the two germline ends. The chain's CDR3 is CASSWDTEAFF. CDR3 DNA sequence: TGTGCCAGCAGTTGGGACACTGAAGCTTTCTTT.

This clonotype turned up a few times. The V call is TRBV3-1, the J call TRBJ1-4; D gene uncertain. Germline V gene sequence: CDR1 LGHDT, CDR2 YNNKEL (reference sequence). There are 16 residues in the CDR3. V lost 3 bases and J lost 0, with 11 bases in between. The CDR3 nucleotides are TGTGCCAGCAGCCAGGCCGCCTCTGCAACTAATGAAAAACTGTTTTTT. Translating gives CASSQAASATNEKLFF.

The chain couples TRBV20-1 to TRBJ2-1; D call uncertain. Germline assignment: CDR1 DFQATT and CDR2 SNEGSKA (reference sequence). This CDR3 comprises 14 residues. V lost 0 bases to trimming and J lost 2 bases, with 8 bases between them. This CDR3 reads CSARESSTYNEQFF. CDR3 DNA: TGCAGTGCTAGAGAGTCTTCGACCTACAATGAGCAGTTCTTC.

There are a few counts of this clonotype. The chain combines TRBV2 with TRBJ2-7; D possibly corresponds to TRBD2 (6 bases). CDR1 SNHLY and CDR2 FYNNEI come from the germline V gene. The CDR3 covers 11 residues. V lost 9 bases to trimming and J lost 2 bases, with 8 bases between them. CDR3 sequence: CARGGPYEQYF. The CDR3 DNA sequence: TGTGCCAGGGGGGGTCCCTACGAGCAGTACTTC.

In this sample, this clonotype turned up a few times. This chain joins TRBV2 and TRBJ2-7; TRBD1 matches at 8 bases. Germline CDR1 reads SNHLY; CDR2 reads FYNNEI. The CDR3 extends over 13 amino acids. The V segment lost 6 bases and the J segment 2 bases; nucleotides outside the gene matches: 3. CDR3 bases: TGTGCCAGCAGGGACAGGGTCCCCTACGAGCAGTACTTC. This translates into CASRDRVPYEQYF.

This clonotype has a handful of counts. The chain uses TRBV20-1 and TRBJ2-1; no definite D call. The germline V gene encodes CDR1 DFQATT and CDR2 SNEGSKA (reference sequence). V lost 3 bases and J 0 bases, leaving 9 bases between the germline ends. The CDR3 covers 14 residues. For the CDR3, the DNA is TGCAGTGCTAGGGACCACAGCTCCTACAATGAGCAGTTCTTC. It codes for CSARDHSSYNEQFF.

This clonotype was recorded a few times. The gene calls are TRBV20-1 and TRBJ1-1; D unresolved. Trimming shortened V by 6 bases and J by 4 bases, and 12 bases separated the two germline ends. The CDR3 loop spans 12 amino acids. From germline, CDR1 is DFQATT and CDR2 SNEGSKA (reference sequence). The CDR3 region is CSAGLVGTEAFF. CDR3 DNA: TGCAGTGCAGGTTTGGTGGGCACTGAAGCTTTCTTT.

This clonotype was picked up a small number of times. The V call is TRBV7-7, the J call TRBJ1-2; D may be TRBD1 (5 bases). Germline V CDR1 and CDR2: SSHAT, FNYEAQ (reference sequence). This CDR3 has 13 residues. Trimming stripped 4 bases from V and 8 bases from J, with 14 bases between. The CDR3 DNA is TGTGCCAGCAGCTCCGCAGGGTTCAAGGGCTACACCTTC. Its translation: CASSSAGFKGYTF.

V and J are TRBV6-1 and TRBJ2-4; no firm D call. Between the trimmed V and J ends, which lost 6 bases and 8 bases, there was a span of 11 bases. CDR1 MNHNS and CDR2 SASEGT come from the germline V gene. The CDR3 contains 12 residues. This CDR3 reads CASRPRTDIQYF. Here the CDR3 DNA reads TGTGCCAGCAGGCCCCGCACGGACATTCAGTACTTC.

The chain recombines TRBV25-1 with TRBJ1-4, with TRBD1 matching over 11 bases. The CDR3 contains 14 residues. V was pared by 6 bases and J by 10 bases, with 7 bases of the junction left unmatched. Per germline, CDR1 MGHDK and CDR2 SYGVNS. CDR3 coding DNA: TGTGCCAGCAGGACCGGGACAGGGGGGGGAAAACTGTTTTTT. Translated, it gives CASRTGTGGGKLFF.

This clonotype has a handful of counts. The gene calls are TRBV3-1 and TRBJ1-4, with D uncertain. The germline V and J ends were trimmed by 3 bases and 6 bases, with 2 bases remaining between them. Germline loops: CDR1 LGHDT, CDR2 YNNKEL (reference sequence). The CDR3 extends over 11 amino acids. This chain's CDR3 is CASSQYEKLFF. The CDR3, as DNA: TGTGCCAGCAGCCAGTATGAAAAACTGTTTTTT.

This clonotype was detected only a few times. The V call is TRBV12-3 or TRBV12-4, the J call TRBJ2-7, with TRBD2 matching over 10 bases. This CDR3 region has 18 residues. With 6 bases clipped from V and 3 bases from J, the junction kept 17 bases outside the gene matches. The CDR3 spells CASSPSGLAEVAYYEQYF. CDR3 nucleotide sequence: TGTGCCAGCAGCCCTTCCGGACTAGCGGAGGTCGCATACTACGAGCAGTACTTC.

In its sample, this clonotype was seen many times. This chain joins TRBV9 and TRBJ1-1; possibly TRBD1 for D (5 bases). Germline V gene lookup returns CDR1 SGDLS and CDR2 YYNGEE. Deletions cut 0 bases from V and 3 bases from J, with 12 bases between. The CDR3 totals 15 residues. CDR3 nucleotides: TGTGCCAGCAGCGTAGAGGGCCGGGGGGACACTGAAGCTTTCTTT. Its translation is CASSVEGRGDTEAFF.

There are many counts of this clonotype. The J gene is TRBJ1-3, the V gene TRBV29-1; 8 bases map to TRBD1. In germline, CDR1 is SQVTM, CDR2 ANQGSEA. CDR3 length equals 14 residues. The V and J ends lost 4 bases and 0 bases, in that order; junction bases with no gene match: 2. CDR3 nucleotides: TGCAGCGTTGGGACAGGGTCCTCTGGAAACACCATATATTTT. Translation: CSVGTGSSGNTIYF.

This clonotype was detected only a few times. The V call is TRBV19, the J call TRBJ2-7; TRBD2 might be the D (6 bases). With 3 bases removed from V and 6 bases from J, the gap between germline ends came to 15 bases. CDR1 and CDR2 from the germline V gene are LNHDA and SQIVND (reference sequence). This CDR3 has 14 residues. CDR3 DNA: TGTGCCAGTAGTATCGGCGGGATCTTAAGCGAGCAGTACTTC. It specifies CASSIGGILSEQYF.

This clonotype was picked up many times. The rearrangement joins TRBV29-1 to TRBJ1-3; tentatively, D is TRBD1 (5 bases). Germline V gene lookup returns CDR1 SQVTM and CDR2 ANQGSEA. The V gene lost 4 bases and the J gene lost 0 bases, with 10 bases spanning the gap. This CDR3 comprises 14 residues. For the CDR3, the DNA is TGCAGCGTTGTTGCAGGGAGCTCTGGAAACACCATATATTTT. Its protein product is CSVVAGSSGNTIYF. Using reference TRBV29-1 and TRBJ1-3 for the parts outside the CDR3, the full variable domain is SAVISQKPSRDICQRGTSLTIQCQVDSQVTMMFWYRQQPGQSLTLIATANQGSEATYESGFVIDKFPISRPNLTFSTLTVSNMSPEDSSIYLCSVVAGSSGNTIYFGEGSWLTVV.

The V call is TRBV5-1, the J call TRBJ2-2; TRBD2 aligns across 9 bases. Germline V gives CDR1 SGHRS, CDR2 YFSETQ. CDR3 length: 19 residues. Trimming took 4 bases from V and 1 from J; bases not matched to a gene: 14. CDR3: CASSHFGLAGSGNTGELFF. The CDR3 DNA is TGCGCCAGCAGCCACTTCGGGCTAGCGGGATCTGGGAACACCGGGGAGCTGTTTTTT.

This rearrangement joins TRBV10-3 to TRBJ2-7; D possibly uses TRBD1 or TRBD2 (5 bases each). With 6 bases removed from V and 2 bases from J, the gap between germline ends came to 14 bases. CDR3 length equals 14 residues. Germline CDR1 and CDR2: ENHRY and SYGVKD. In nucleotides, the CDR3 is TGTGCCATCAGGGGACCCTTGCAGACCTACGAGCAGTACTTC. As protein: CAIRGPLQTYEQYF.

This clonotype was observed a few times. CDR3 sequence reads: CASSLGYRELAGNNEQFF. CDR3 DNA: TGTGCCAGCAGCTTAGGTTATAGGGAACTAGCGGGGAACAATGAGCAGTTCTTC. This chain connects TRBV7-8 to TRBJ2-1; 10 bases align to TRBD2. J lost 5 bases, V lost 1 base, and 11 bases had no gene match. The CDR3 has 18 residues. Germline loops: CDR1 SGHVS, CDR2 FQNEAQ. Complete variable domain (other parts from reference TRBV7-8 and TRBJ2-1): GAGVSQSPRYKVAKRGQDVALRCDPISGHVSLFWYQQALGQGPEFLTYFQNEAQLDKSGLPSDRFFAERPEGSVSTLKIQRTQQEDSAVYLCASSLGYRELAGNNEQFFGPGTRLTVL.

J is TRBJ2-1 and V is TRBV5-1; 8 nucleotides agree with TRBD2. The CDR3 consists of 16 residues. V lost 0 bases to trimming and J lost 8 bases; unmatched junction nucleotides: 10. Germline assignment: CDR1 SGHRS and CDR2 YFSETQ. The DNA of the CDR3 is TGCGCCAGCAGCTTGGAACCGGGACTAGGGGTCCATGAGCAGTTCTTC. Its translation: CASSLEPGLGVHEQFF.

Only a few counts were recorded for this clonotype. The chain uses TRBV7-9 and TRBJ1-1; no clear D. Germline V CDR1 and CDR2: SEHNR, FQNEAQ (reference sequence). The CDR3 runs to 15 residues. The ends were cut back, 1 base at V and 3 bases at J, with 12 bases in the middle. The CDR3 DNA is TGTGCCAGCAGCTTAGGTGCCGGAGAGGACACTGAAGCTTTCTTT. As protein: CASSLGAGEDTEAFF.

V usage is TRBV7-2 and J usage is TRBJ1-4, with 10 nucleotides matching TRBD1. Unmatched junction bases numbered 6, after V lost 5 bases and J lost 0 bases. CDR3 length: 17 amino acids. Looked up from germline, CDR1 is SGHTA and CDR2 is FQGNSA. CDR3 protein: CASSPRQGAATNEKLFF. As DNA, the CDR3 is TGTGCCAGCAGCCCTAGACAGGGGGCGGCAACTAATGAAAAACTGTTTTTT.

There are a few counts of this clonotype. The chain couples TRBV20-1 to TRBJ2-5; 8 positions agree with TRBD2. Germline assignment: CDR1 DFQATT and CDR2 SNEGSKA (reference sequence). The CDR3 is 15 residues long. Trimming took 1 base from V and 2 from J; bases not matched to a gene: 6. CDR3 nucleotides: TGCAGTGCTAGAGTCGGCGCGGGAGGACAAGAGACCCAGTACTTC. This gives the protein CSARVGAGGQETQYF.

This chain uses TRBV6-1 with TRBJ1-2; D is perhaps TRBD1 (5 bases). Trimming shortened V by 6 bases and J by 4 bases, and 15 bases separated the two germline ends. The CDR3 length is 14 residues. Germline V gene data show CDR1 as MNHNS and CDR2 as SASEGT. The CDR3: CASRRSGRLYGYTF. DNA of the CDR3: TGTGCCAGCAGAAGATCGGGACGGCTCTATGGCTACACCTTC.

This chain links TRBV27 with TRBJ2-7; TRBD1 agrees at 10 bases. The germline V gene has CDR1 MNHEY and CDR2 SMNVEV (reference sequence). J was trimmed by 3 bases and V by 4 bases; bases with no gene match: 6. The CDR3 is made up of 15 amino acids. Written as DNA, the CDR3 is TGTGCCAGCAGTTCACCCGGGACAGGGGTCTACGAGCAGTACTTC. It codes for CASSSPGTGVYEQYF.

This clonotype was counted between two and nine times. The V gene is TRBV5-4, the J gene TRBJ2-7; no reliable D call. CDR3 length: 14 amino acids. Trimming removed 7 bases from V and 4 bases from J, with 18 bases in between. CDR1 is SGHNT, CDR2 YYREEE, per germline (reference sequence). The CDR3 region is CASGTGPFGYEQYF. CDR3 DNA sequence: TGTGCCAGCGGAACCGGGCCATTCGGGTACGAGCAGTACTTC.

This clonotype came up once. The CDR3 loop reads CASSRRLAGGQETQYF. The DNA for the CDR3 is TGCGCCAGCAGCCGAAGGTTAGCGGGAGGCCAGGAGACCCAGTACTTC. V is TRBV4-1 and J is TRBJ2-5, with 10 bases matching TRBD2. The CDR3 has 16 amino acids. V shed 4 bases, J shed 5 bases, and the junction held 10 bases outside the gene matches. Germline loops: CDR1 MGHRA, CDR2 YSYEKL.

This clonotype has just a few counts. The chain uses TRBV7-6 and TRBJ2-5; the D is unclear. V was pared by 5 bases and J by 1 base, with 17 bases between. CDR1 and CDR2 from the germline V gene are SGHVS and FNYEAQ. This CDR3 contains 16 residues. The CDR3 is CASSPPRVQPQETQYF. CDR3 nucleotide sequence: TGTGCCAGCAGCCCCCCAAGGGTCCAACCCCAAGAGACCCAGTACTTC.

This clonotype has more than one count but fewer than ten. The chain joins TRBV7-2 to TRBJ2-3; TRBD2 aligns across 7 bases. The CDR3 consists of 16 residues. The germline gives CDR1 SGHTA, CDR2 FQGNSA. Germline trimming cut 4 bases from V and 0 bases from J; bases unmatched to any gene: 7. The CDR3 sequence: CASSYNLAESTDTQYF. Written as DNA, the CDR3 is TGTGCCAGCAGCTATAACCTAGCGGAGAGCACAGATACGCAGTATTTT.

This clonotype was recorded a few times. J is TRBJ1-1 and V is TRBV27; 7 nucleotides align to TRBD1. The trim removed 6 bases at V and 4 bases at J, leaving 8 bases unmatched. From germline, CDR1 is MNHEY and CDR2 SMNVEV (reference sequence). The CDR3 has 14 amino acids. CDR3 loop: CASRITGVVTEAFF. CDR3 DNA sequence: TGTGCCAGCAGAATTACAGGGGTAGTCACTGAAGCTTTCTTT.